Listed below are T cell receptor beta chains from one sample, sequenced in a study of blood T cells in healthy people across ages. TCRdb processed the 5' RACE reads anew with MiXCR; each CDR3 protein has one entry. This table has hundreds of thousands of distinct CDR3 sequences, over 20% appearing once. The sample was blood. These TCRs come from a man aged 65 to 85 in good health. Each CDR3 is given with its conserved first and last residue. The order of the fields is J gene, V gene, clone size, D gene, CDR3 DNA, CDR3 protein. D genes are given only for firm matches. Size is omitted from some rows. Given values are once, few, many or a class for expanded clones.

J gene: TRBJ1-1
V gene: TRBV12-3/TRBV12-4
clone size: few
D gene: -
CDR3 DNA: TGCGCCAGCAGTTTAGCCGGGGCACGTAACACTGAAGCTTTCTTT
CDR3 protein: CASSLAGARNTEAFF

J gene: TRBJ1-2
V gene: TRBV5-6
clone size: -
D gene: TRBD1
CDR3 DNA: TGTGCCAGCAGCGAGGACAGGACCCTTCTTAACTATGGCTACACCTTC
CDR3 protein: CASSEDRTLLNYGYTF

J gene: TRBJ2-4
V gene: TRBV20-1
clone size: -
D gene: TRBD1
CDR3 DNA: TGCAGTGCTAAAAGGACAGGGCCTGCCAAAAACATTCAGTACTTC
CDR3 protein: CSAKRTGPAKNIQYF

J gene: TRBJ2-2
V gene: TRBV29-1
clone size: many
D gene: -
CDR3 DNA: TGCACCCACCCGGGACAATGCTCCGGGGAGCTGTTTTTT
CDR3 protein: CTHPGQCSGELFF

J gene: TRBJ2-1
V gene: TRBV7-9
clone size: -
D gene: TRBD1
CDR3 DNA: TGTGCCAGCAGACCAGGGACAGGGGGTGAGCAGTTCTTC
CDR3 protein: CASRPGTGGEQFF

J gene: TRBJ2-7
V gene: TRBV20-1
clone size: -
D gene: TRBD2
CDR3 DNA: TGCAGTGCTAATCTAGCGGGGGGGCCAAACGAGCAGTACTTC
CDR3 protein: CSANLAGGPNEQYF

J gene: TRBJ2-7
V gene: TRBV7-6
clone size: few
D gene: TRBD2
CDR3 DNA: TGTGCCAGCAGCTTCAGTGGGCTAGCGGGAGGGCCCGCCCACGAGCAGTACTTC
CDR3 protein: CASSFSGLAGGPAHEQYF

J gene: TRBJ2-1
V gene: TRBV29-1
clone size: many
D gene: -
CDR3 DNA: TGCAGCGTCGCAGATTACAGCTCCTACAATGAGCAGTTCTTC
CDR3 protein: CSVADYSSYNEQFF

J gene: TRBJ1-3
V gene: TRBV25-1
clone size: -
D gene: TRBD1
CDR3 DNA: TGTGCCAGCAGTGCAGGGGGAGACTCTGGAAACACCATATATTTT
CDR3 protein: CASSAGGDSGNTIYF

J gene: TRBJ1-4
V gene: TRBV7-2
clone size: many
D gene: -
CDR3 DNA: TGTGCCAGCACTCCCGCTGGGACGACCTCTAATGAAAAACTGTTTTTT
CDR3 protein: CASTPAGTTSNEKLFF

J gene: TRBJ2-1
V gene: TRBV20-1
clone size: few
D gene: TRBD2
CDR3 DNA: TGCAGTGCTGGAGAAGGGGGACTAGAGGTTGGGCAGTTCTTC
CDR3 protein: CSAGEGGLEVGQFF

J gene: TRBJ2-7
V gene: TRBV12-3/TRBV12-4
clone size: -
D gene: TRBD2
CDR3 DNA: TGTGCCAGCAGTTTATTAGCGGGGCGCTCCTACGAGCAGTACTTC
CDR3 protein: CASSLLAGRSYEQYF

J gene: TRBJ2-2
V gene: TRBV24-1
clone size: few
D gene: -
CDR3 DNA: TGTGCCACCAGTGATTTTGGTGTCAAGAACACCGGGGAGCTGTTTTTT
CDR3 protein: CATSDFGVKNTGELFF

J gene: TRBJ2-7
V gene: TRBV2
clone size: few
D gene: -
CDR3 DNA: TGTGCCAGCAGTGGAGGCAGACGCTTATCCTACGAGCAGTACTTC
CDR3 protein: CASSGGRRLSYEQYF

J gene: TRBJ2-1
V gene: TRBV5-1
clone size: few
D gene: TRBD1
CDR3 DNA: TGCGCCAGCAGCTTGGCTACAGGGGGCCACAATGAGCAGTTCTTC
CDR3 protein: CASSLATGGHNEQFF

J gene: TRBJ2-4
V gene: TRBV12-5
clone size: many
D gene: TRBD2
CDR3 DNA: TGTGCTAGTGGTTCCGGGACTAGCGAAAACATTCAGTACTTC
CDR3 protein: CASGSGTSENIQYF

J gene: TRBJ2-7
V gene: TRBV11-2
clone size: -
D gene: -
CDR3 DNA: TGTGCCAGCAGCTTACTAGTTCGGGGGCACCTTAATGAGCAGTACTTC
CDR3 protein: CASSLLVRGHLNEQYF

J gene: TRBJ2-2
V gene: TRBV7-8
clone size: few
D gene: -
CDR3 DNA: TGTGCCAGCGGCTTACCGGGACGGGCTACGACCGGGGAGCTGTTTTTT
CDR3 protein: CASGLPGRATTGELFF

J gene: TRBJ1-4
V gene: TRBV28
clone size: -
D gene: -
CDR3 DNA: TGTGCCAGCAGTTTAGGGGGACTTGCCAAACTGTTTTTT
CDR3 protein: CASSLGGLAKLFF

J gene: TRBJ2-1
V gene: TRBV9
clone size: -
D gene: TRBD2
CDR3 DNA: TGTGCCAGCAGCGACCCGGGACTAGCTATGGGGCAGTTCTTC
CDR3 protein: CASSDPGLAMGQFF

J gene: TRBJ1-1
V gene: TRBV20-1
clone size: -
D gene: -
CDR3 DNA: TGCAGTGCTAGAGGGGTCTCCCTCTTT
CDR3 protein: CSARGVSLF

J gene: TRBJ2-7
V gene: TRBV20-1
clone size: -
D gene: TRBD2
CDR3 DNA: TGCAGTGCTAGAGGCCCTAGCGGGAGTCCAGCCTCCTACGAGCAGTACTTC
CDR3 protein: CSARGPSGSPASYEQYF

J gene: TRBJ2-1
V gene: TRBV4-3
clone size: -
D gene: -
CDR3 DNA: TGCGCCAGCAGCCAAGATCCGAGGAGCTCCTACAATGAGCAGTTCTTC
CDR3 protein: CASSQDPRSSYNEQFF

J gene: TRBJ2-1
V gene: TRBV28
clone size: few
D gene: TRBD2
CDR3 DNA: TGTGCCAGCACCTCCCCGACTAGCGGGAGTTACAATGAGCAGTTCTTC
CDR3 protein: CASTSPTSGSYNEQFF

J gene: TRBJ1-4
V gene: TRBV20-1
clone size: -
D gene: TRBD1
CDR3 DNA: TGCAGTGCTAGAGATCACAGGGGGACTAATGAAAAACTGTTTTTT
CDR3 protein: CSARDHRGTNEKLFF

J gene: TRBJ2-3
V gene: TRBV24-1
clone size: few
D gene: TRBD2
CDR3 DNA: TGTGCCACCAGTGACACACTAGCGAGCGATAGCACAGATACGCAGTATTTT
CDR3 protein: CATSDTLASDSTDTQYF

J gene: TRBJ1-1
V gene: TRBV5-1
clone size: -
D gene: -
CDR3 DNA: TGCGCCAGCACCCCCGATCGGGGGACGACGAACACTGAAGCTTTCTTT
CDR3 protein: CASTPDRGTTNTEAFF

J gene: TRBJ2-1
V gene: TRBV19
clone size: few
D gene: TRBD1
CDR3 DNA: TGTGCCTGTAGTGTCACAGGGGGCGGTGAGCAGTTCTTC
CDR3 protein: CACSVTGGGEQFF

J gene: TRBJ2-1
V gene: TRBV28
clone size: many
D gene: -
CDR3 DNA: TGTGCCAGCAGTTTAGACGGAGGCTCCTACAATGAGCAGTTCTTC
CDR3 protein: CASSLDGGSYNEQFF

J gene: TRBJ2-5
V gene: TRBV10-2
clone size: few
D gene: -
CDR3 DNA: TGCGCCAGCAGTGAGACTAGCCAAAAGACCCAGTACTTC
CDR3 protein: CASSETSQKTQYF

J gene: TRBJ2-7
V gene: TRBV20-1
clone size: many
D gene: TRBD1
CDR3 DNA: TGCAGTGCTAAGCCGGCGGACAGGGGGACCTACGAGCAGTACTTC
CDR3 protein: CSAKPADRGTYEQYF

J gene: TRBJ2-1
V gene: TRBV24-1
clone size: -
D gene: -
CDR3 DNA: TGTGCCACCAGTGATAGGAAACAGGGCAATGAGCAGTTCTTC
CDR3 protein: CATSDRKQGNEQFF

J gene: TRBJ1-4
V gene: TRBV27
clone size: few
D gene: -
CDR3 DNA: TGTGCCAGCAGTTTATGGGGGCCTGCTGCTGGAAAACTGTTTTTT
CDR3 protein: CASSLWGPAAGKLFF

J gene: TRBJ1-2
V gene: TRBV20-1
clone size: few
D gene: -
CDR3 DNA: TGCAGTGCTATACGCGGAGGACTCGAGAGTGCTCGTGGCTACACCTTC
CDR3 protein: CSAIRGGLESARGYTF

J gene: TRBJ1-2
V gene: TRBV4-1
clone size: -
D gene: -
CDR3 DNA: TGCGCCAGCAGCCAAGAAGAAGGGGCAGGCGGCTACACCTTC
CDR3 protein: CASSQEEGAGGYTF

J gene: TRBJ1-2
V gene: TRBV28
clone size: -
D gene: -
CDR3 DNA: TGTGCCAGCAGTCCACTCAATGCTAACTATGGCTACACCTTC
CDR3 protein: CASSPLNANYGYTF